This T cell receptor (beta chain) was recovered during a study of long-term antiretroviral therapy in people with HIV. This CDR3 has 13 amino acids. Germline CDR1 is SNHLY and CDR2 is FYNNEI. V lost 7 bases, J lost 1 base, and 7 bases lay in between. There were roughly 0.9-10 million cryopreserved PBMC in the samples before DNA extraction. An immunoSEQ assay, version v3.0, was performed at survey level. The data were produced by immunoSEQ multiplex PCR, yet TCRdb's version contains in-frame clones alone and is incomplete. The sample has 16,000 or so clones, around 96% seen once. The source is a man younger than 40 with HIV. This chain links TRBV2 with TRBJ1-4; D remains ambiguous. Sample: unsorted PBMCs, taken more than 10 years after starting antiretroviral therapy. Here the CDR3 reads CASTSETNEKLFF. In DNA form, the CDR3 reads TGTGCCAGCACCAGCGAAACTAATGAAAAACTGTTTTTT.